What follows are 10 T cell receptor beta chains derived from one specimen sequenced in a study of T-cell memory formation after mild COVID-19 listed by TCRdb under 2021. Libraries were constructed by 5' RACE. Sequenced on an Illumina NovaSeq 6000. TCRdb itself trimmed the public reads at Q25 with fastp, ran MiXCR and retained productive beta chains. Rows with one shared CDR3 protein collapse into an entry with the most common genes and DNA. Recorded for this sample are roughly 140,000 distinct CDR3 sequences; 13% to 15% of them occurred a single time. The ten largest clones add up to about 26% of the sample. Sequencing was performed on PBMCs or a T cell subset sorted from them (not recorded which). These receptors were obtained from an adult woman who had mild COVID-19 (a few samples of this study predate the infection). The sample titles of this study are shuffled in the database, so cell type and time point are left out; the donor was told from shared clones.

The chain links TRBV4-1 to TRBJ2-7; 9 bases map to TRBD2. Germline V gene data show CDR1 as MGHRA and CDR2 as YSYEKL. The CDR3 covers 20 residues. V gave up 5 bases and J gave up 0 bases; unmatched junction bases: 20. The CDR3 is CASSSNHPSLSGGSSYEQYF. CDR3 sequence (DNA): TGCGCCAGCAGCTCAAATCACCCCAGCCTCAGCGGGGGGTCCTCCTACGAGCAGTACTTC.

The rearrangement links TRBV13 to TRBJ2-3, with D hard to call. Trimming stripped 5 bases from V and 0 bases from J, with 3 bases between. This CDR3 is 12 amino acids long. CDR1 and CDR2 from the germline V gene are PRHDT and FYEKMQ (reference sequence). The CDR3 here is CASSHSTDTQYF. In nucleotides, the CDR3 is TGTGCCAGCAGCCATAGCACAGATACGCAGTATTTT.

The genes are TRBV2 and TRBJ1-1; D call uncertain. From germline, CDR1 is SNHLY and CDR2 FYNNEI. Trimming shortened V by 6 bases and J by 4 bases, and 18 bases separated the two germline ends. The CDR3 length is 15 residues. The CDR3 sequence is CASSHEVSGFTEAFF. In nucleotides, the CDR3 is TGTGCCAGCAGCCATGAAGTCTCAGGCTTCACTGAAGCTTTCTTT.

This clonotype came up many times. The rearrangement links TRBV6-5 to TRBJ2-1; perhaps D is TRBD1 or TRBD2 (5 bases each). V dropped 7 bases and J dropped 0 bases, with 10 bases sitting between them. The CDR3 consists of 14 residues. Germline V gene sequence: CDR1 MNHEY, CDR2 SVGAGI. This chain's CDR3 is CASTWDLSYNEQFF. The CDR3 coding sequence is TGTGCCAGCACCTGGGACCTCTCCTACAATGAGCAGTTCTTC.

This chain connects TRBV9 to TRBJ2-3; 7 bases are shared with TRBD1. This CDR3 is built from 14 residues. V lost 0 bases and J lost 4; bases outside the gene matches: 2. Germline V gene lookup returns CDR1 SGDLS and CDR2 YYNGEE. CDR3 coding DNA: TGTGCCAGCAGCGTAGAGGGGGCGGCAGATACGCAGTATTTT. Its protein product is CASSVEGAADTQYF.

The sample holds a few counts of this clonotype. The CDR3 region is CASSLVGGRGYF. The CDR3 coding sequence is TGTGCCAGCAGCTTAGTTGGGGGAAGAGGGTACTTC. The rearrangement links TRBV7-9 to TRBJ2-7, with D perhaps being TRBD1 or TRBD2 (5 bases each). The CDR3 runs 12 residues. V lost 1 base and J lost 12, with 13 bases in between. From germline, CDR1 is SEHNR and CDR2 FQNEAQ (reference sequence).

This clonotype was counted at least ten times. The V call is TRBV20-1, the J call TRBJ2-1, with D possibly TRBD2 on 6 matching bases. Germline loops: CDR1 DFQATT, CDR2 SNEGSKA (reference sequence). The CDR3 is made up of 12 amino acids. This CDR3 reads CSHRRAGDEQFF. CDR3 bases: TGCAGCCACCGGAGGGCCGGGGATGAGCAGTTCTTC.

This rearrangement joins TRBV4-1 to TRBJ2-1; TRBD2 might be the D (5 bases). Trimming took off 2 bases at V and 5 bases at J, with 7 bases between the two ends. CDR1 and CDR2 from the germline V gene are MGHRA and YSYEKL. The CDR3 consists of 13 residues. The CDR3 region is CASSQRTDNEQFF. The CDR3 bases are TGCGCCAGCAGCCAAAGGACTGACAATGAGCAGTTCTTC.

This clonotype turned up a few times. The genes are TRBV19 and TRBJ1-2; D unresolved. The CDR3 runs 14 residues. V was cut by 9 bases and J by 4 bases, with 18 bases left in between. CDR1 LNHDA and CDR2 SQIVND come from the germline V gene (reference sequence). DNA of the CDR3: TGTGCCAGCCGGAGGAGGACTGTTGGCTATGGCTACACCTTC. As protein: CASRRRTVGYGYTF.

This clonotype turned up a few times. This chain uses TRBV5-4 with TRBJ1-1; 9 bases are shared with TRBD1. The CDR3 covers 15 residues. Trimming at V came to 3 bases and at J to 1 base, leaving 4 bases not matched to a gene. Looked up from germline, CDR1 is SGHNT and CDR2 is YYREEE (reference sequence). The CDR3 nucleotides read TGTGCCAGCAGCTCACCGGGACAGGGGAACACTGAAGCTTTCTTT. It codes for CASSSPGQGNTEAFF.